This TCR beta chain was identified during a study of PD-L1 blockade in urothelial cancer. Study outcomes and limitations: Tumor-associated TCR clones expanded more in blood at 3 weeks in patients with durable benefit.

Sequencing was performed with immunoSEQ multiplex PCR; in TCRdb, only in-frame clones are kept and a portion is missing. The sample yields about 130,000 clones, 86% seen once. This clone was found a few times. What it recognizes is unknown. Germline V lookup: CDR1 SGDLS, CDR2 YYNGEE. The CDR3 is made up of 15 amino acids. The V end lost 0 bases, the J end lost 3 bases, and 13 bases lay between the germline ends. Time point of the sample: peripheral blood 6 weeks after treatment start. V is TRBV9 and J is TRBJ2-7; tentative D call: TRBD2 (6 bases). This material consisted of PBMCs, taken around atezolizumab (anti-PD-L1) treatment. The TCR originated in a man in his forties or fifties with urothelial cancer. The CDR3 nucleotides are TGTGCCAGCAGCGTAGGCGGGGACGGAAACTACGAGCAGTACTTC. Translation gives CASSVGGDGNYEQYF. Filled out from reference TRBV9 and TRBJ2-7, the complete variable domain reads DSGVTQTPKHLITATGQRVTLRCSPRSGDLSVYWYQQSLDQGLQFLIQYYNGEERAKGNILERFSAQQFPDLHSELNLSSLELGDSALYFCASSVGGDGNYEQYFGPGTRLTVT.